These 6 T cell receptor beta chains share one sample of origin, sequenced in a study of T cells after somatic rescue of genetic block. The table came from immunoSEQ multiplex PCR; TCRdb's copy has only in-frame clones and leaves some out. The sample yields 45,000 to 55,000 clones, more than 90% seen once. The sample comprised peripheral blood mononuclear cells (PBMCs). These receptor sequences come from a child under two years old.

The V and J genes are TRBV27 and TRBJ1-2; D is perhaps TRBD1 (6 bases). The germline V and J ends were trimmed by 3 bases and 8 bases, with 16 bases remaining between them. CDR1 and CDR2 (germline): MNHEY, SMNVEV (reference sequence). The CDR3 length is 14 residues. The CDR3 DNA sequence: TGTGCCAGCAGTTTTGGACAGAGAGGATGGGGCTACACCTTC. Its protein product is CASSFGQRGWGYTF.

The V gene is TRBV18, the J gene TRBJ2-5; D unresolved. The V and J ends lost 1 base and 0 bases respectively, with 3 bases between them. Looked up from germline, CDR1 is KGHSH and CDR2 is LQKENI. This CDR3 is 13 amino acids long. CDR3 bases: TGTGCCAGCTCACCACAGTACCAAGAGACCCAGTACTTC. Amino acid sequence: CASSPQYQETQYF.

CDR3 loop: CSVGQGSQPQHF. The CDR3 DNA is TGCAGCGTCGGACAGGGGAGTCAGCCCCAGCATTTT. The chain combines TRBV29-1 with TRBJ1-5, with 9 bases identical to TRBD1. Germline CDR1 reads SQVTM; CDR2 reads ANQGSEA. V was pared by 6 bases and J by 6 bases, with 3 bases of the junction left unmatched. The CDR3 has 12 amino acids. The full variable domain, in which reference TRBV29-1 and TRBJ1-5 provide the parts outside the CDR3, is SAVISQKPSRDICQRGTSLTIQCQVDSQVTMMFWYRQQPGQSLTLIATANQGSEATYESGFVIDKFPISRPNLTFSTLTVSNMSPEDSSIYLCSVGQGSQPQHFGDGTRLSIL.

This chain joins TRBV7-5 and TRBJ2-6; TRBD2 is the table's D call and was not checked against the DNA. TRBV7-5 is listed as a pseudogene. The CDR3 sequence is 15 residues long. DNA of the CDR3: TGTGTCAGAAGCTTAAGCCTCGCCGGGGCCAACGTCCTGACTTTC. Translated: CVRSLSLAGANVLTF.

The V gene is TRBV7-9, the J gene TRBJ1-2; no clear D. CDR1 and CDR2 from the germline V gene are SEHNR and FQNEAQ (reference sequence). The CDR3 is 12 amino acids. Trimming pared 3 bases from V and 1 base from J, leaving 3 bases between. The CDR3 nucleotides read TGTGCCAGCAGCTTTTATAACTATGGCTACACCTTC. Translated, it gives CASSFYNYGYTF.

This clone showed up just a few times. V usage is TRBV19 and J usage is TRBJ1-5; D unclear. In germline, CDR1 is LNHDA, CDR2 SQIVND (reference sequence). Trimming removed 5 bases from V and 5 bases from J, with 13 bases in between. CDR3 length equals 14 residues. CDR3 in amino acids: CASSQSGAYQPQHF. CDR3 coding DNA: TGTGCCAGTAGTCAGTCAGGAGCTTATCAGCCCCAGCATTTT.